This T cell receptor (beta chain) was sequenced during a study of T cells after somatic rescue of genetic block. Trimming took 1 base from V and 5 from J, leaving 11 bases between them. CDR3 length equals 15 residues. Germline V gives CDR1 MNHEY, CDR2 SVGAGI. Libraries were prepared by immunoSEQ multiplex PCR; TCRdb keeps only in-frame clonotypes and omits some of them. This table holds 100,000 to 120,000 clones, about 93% found once. The gene calls are TRBV6-5 and TRBJ2-2; D may be TRBD1 (6 bases). This receptor was taken from a woman under 30. Sequenced: peripheral blood mononuclear cells (PBMCs). The CDR3: CASSYLGAGTGELFF. The CDR3 bases are TGTGCCAGCAGTTACTTGGGGGCAGGGACCGGGGAGCTGTTTTTT.